One sample yielded the 18 T cell receptor beta chains listed below, sequenced in a study of blood T cells in healthy people across ages. Primed by a sample-barcoded 5' primer and a J-beta primer mix, a second PCR proceeded for 7 to 11 cycles. TCRdb used MiXCR to reprocess the 5' RACE reads, holding one entry per CDR3 protein. The table includes hundreds of thousands of distinct CDR3 sequences, 58% detected once. The sequencing sample was made of blood. All receptors derive from a man in his 60s in good health.

This clonotype was counted a few times. This rearrangement joins TRBV13 to TRBJ2-1, with 15 bases that match TRBD2. With V trimmed by 5 bases and J by 6 bases, 5 bases remained unmatched. The CDR3 sequence is 16 residues long. Looked up from germline, CDR1 is PRHDT and CDR2 is FYEKMQ (reference sequence). The CDR3: CASSTRTSGGVNEQFF. CDR3 sequence (DNA): TGTGCCAGCAGCACCAGGACTAGCGGGGGGGTCAATGAGCAGTTCTTC.

The gene calls are TRBV7-3 and TRBJ2-5; 8 nucleotides agree with TRBD1. This CDR3 region has 16 residues. CDR1 and CDR2 from the germline V gene are SGHTA and FQGTGA. V trimming: 5 bases; J trimming: 2 bases; junction bases outside the gene matches: 10. In DNA form, the CDR3 reads TGTGCCAGCAGCCCCCACCAGGGGGCGAATCAAGAGACCCAGTACTTC. As protein: CASSPHQGANQETQYF.

The sample holds a few counts of this clonotype. The V call is TRBV10-3, the J call TRBJ2-4; possibly TRBD1 for D (6 bases). The DNA end lines up better with TRBJ2-7; the J call may be wrong. The CDR3 has 17 residues. Germline-derived CDR1 and CDR2 are ENHRY and SYGVKD. In nucleotides, the CDR3 is TGTGCCATCAGTGACCACAGGGTCCCCGGTCTTTTTTACGAGCAGTACTTC. As protein: CAISDHRVPGLFYEQYF.

V gene TRBV29-1 combines with J gene TRBJ2-5; D might be TRBD1 or TRBD2, each matching 5 bases. V was pared by 0 bases and J by 1 base, with 9 bases between. The CDR3 has 14 amino acids. CDR1 and CDR2 from the germline V gene are SQVTM and ANQGSEA. The CDR3 DNA follows: TGCAGCGTTGAAGATCGGGGCACCCAAGAGACCCAGTACTTC. Its translation: CSVEDRGTQETQYF.

The genes are TRBV20-1 and TRBJ2-7; D is perhaps TRBD1 (6 bases). The J call may be incorrect, as the DNA end agrees better with TRBJ2-5. The germline CDR1 and CDR2 sequences are DFQATT and SNEGSKA (reference sequence). This CDR3 comprises 17 residues. DNA for the CDR3: TGCAGTGCTAGAGATCGTTACTCGACAGGTGTTTATGAGACCCAGTACTTC. It yields the protein CSARDRYSTGVYETQYF.

This chain uses TRBV28 with TRBJ2-6; no definite D call. CDR3 size: 12 residues. Germline V gives CDR1 MDHEN, CDR2 SYDVKM. V lost 11 bases to trimming and J lost 0 bases, with 5 bases between them. Here the CDR3 reads CAGRSGANVLTF. The CDR3 DNA reads TGTGCCGGGCGCTCTGGGGCCAACGTCCTGACTTTC.

In this sample, this clonotype turned up many times. The rearrangement joins TRBV11-2 to TRBJ2-3, with D perhaps TRBD2 (6 bases). Germline values: CDR1 SGHAT, CDR2 FQNNGV. The CDR3 has 15 residues. V lost 6 bases, J lost 6 bases, and 19 bases lay in between. CDR3 sequence reads: CASRRLGAGGDTQYF. CDR3 bases: TGTGCCAGCAGGCGCCTCGGGGCAGGAGGGGATACGCAGTATTTT.

This clonotype occurred many times. V usage is TRBV9 and J usage is TRBJ2-3; D is ambiguous. The CDR3 runs 11 residues. Germline loops: CDR1 SGDLS, CDR2 YYNGEE. Between the trimmed V and J ends, which lost 2 bases and 5 bases, there was a span of 3 bases. CDR3: CASSVGDTQYF. The CDR3 DNA sequence: TGTGCCAGCAGCGTGGGAGATACGCAGTATTTT.

This clonotype appeared a single time. The rearrangement uses TRBV4-1 and TRBJ1-2, with TRBD1 as a possible D gene (5 bases). CDR1 is MGHRA and CDR2 is YSYEKL in the germline V gene. The V end lost 1 base, the J end lost 4 bases, and 25 bases lay between the germline ends. This CDR3 comprises 19 residues. The CDR3 spells CASSQVSLPGLATSYGYTF. Written as DNA, the CDR3 is TGCGCCAGCAGCCAAGTTTCCTTACCAGGGCTTGCAACTTCCTATGGCTACACCTTC.

The chain uses TRBV5-5 and TRBJ2-1; 7 nucleotides match TRBD1. Judging by the DNA end, TRBJ2-7 fits better; the J call may be wrong. The CDR3 contains 14 residues. Germline assignment: CDR1 SGHKS and CDR2 YYEKEE (reference sequence). The CDR3 DNA is TGTGCCAGCAGCACCGACAGGGAAGGCTGGGAGCAGTACTTC. Protein sequence: CASSTDREGWEQYF.

The V call is TRBV7-2, the J call TRBJ2-1, with D possibly being TRBD2 (7 bases). This CDR3 comprises 14 residues. Germline CDR1 and CDR2: SGHTA and FQGNSA. Trimming stripped 2 bases from V and 8 bases from J, with 13 bases between. The CDR3 region has the DNA TGTGCCAGCAGCTTATACGGGGGGCGTTATGAGCAGTTCTTC. Residues: CASSLYGGRYEQFF.

This sequence joins TRBV9 and TRBJ2-1; no clear D gene. The germline V and J ends were trimmed by 3 bases and 3 bases, with 19 bases remaining between them. From germline, CDR1 is SGDLS and CDR2 YYNGEE. The CDR3 has 17 amino acids. Written as DNA, the CDR3 is TGTGCCAGCAGCGCCTCCCTGGGTGCGACCTACTACAATGAGCAGTTCTTC. Its protein product is CASSASLGATYYNEQFF.

The rearrangement uses TRBV5-6 and TRBJ1-1, with D unresolved. Germline V gives CDR1 SGHDT, CDR2 YYEEEE. V was cut by 1 base and J by 8 bases, with 6 bases left in between. CDR3 size: 11 residues. The CDR3 DNA follows: TGTGCCAGCAGCTTGATGGTAGAAGCTTTCTTT. As protein: CASSLMVEAFF.

This chain uses TRBV12-5 with TRBJ2-1; D unresolved. The CDR3 totals 12 residues. Looked up from germline, CDR1 is LGHNT and CDR2 is FRNRAP. The V end lost 6 bases, the J end lost 8 bases, and 11 bases lay between the germline ends. CDR3 coding DNA: TGTGCTAGTGGGGCCTCTAGATATGAGCAGTTCTTC. This gives the protein CASGASRYEQFF.

The rearrangement links TRBV12-3 or TRBV12-4 to TRBJ1-5, with a possible D match to TRBD1 (6 bases). Trimming took off 1 base at V and 1 base at J, with 11 bases between the two ends. CDR3 length equals 16 residues. CDR3 amino acids: CASSLGTGQSNQPQHF. In DNA, the CDR3 is TGTGCCAGCAGTTTAGGGACTGGACAGAGCAATCAGCCCCAGCATTTT.

The V and J genes are TRBV20-1 and TRBJ2-1; D may be TRBD1 (8 bases). CDR3 length: 14 residues. CDR1 and CDR2 from the germline V gene are DFQATT and SNEGSKA (reference sequence). V was clipped by 6 bases and J by 5 bases, with 17 bases between them. CDR3 DNA: TGCAGTGCGGCACAGGGGGGGGTTCACAATGAGCAGTTCTTC. Translating it yields CSAAQGGVHNEQFF.

There are a few counts of this clonotype. The J gene is TRBJ2-5, the V gene TRBV3-1; tentative D call: TRBD2 (6 bases). The CDR3 sequence is 13 residues long. Trimming stripped 7 bases from V and 5 bases from J, with 14 bases between. Germline-derived CDR1 and CDR2 are LGHDT and YNNKEL (reference sequence). The chain's CDR3 is CASIGGKGETQYF. The CDR3 DNA is TGTGCCAGCATAGGCGGGAAGGGGGAGACCCAGTACTTC.

In its sample, this clonotype was seen a few times. This chain links TRBV7-2 with TRBJ2-5, with D hard to call. CDR1 is SGHTA and CDR2 is FQGNSA in the germline V gene. The CDR3 has 14 residues. With 4 bases removed from V and 1 base from J, the gap between germline ends came to 10 bases. This CDR3 is CASSWSGPQETQYF. The CDR3 DNA is TGTGCCAGCAGCTGGTCAGGACCCCAAGAGACCCAGTACTTC.